This T cell receptor (beta chain) was recorded in a study of cytomegalovirus exposure and HLA in healthy donors. It was with 60 Vbeta and 13 Jbeta primers that the PCR ran. Sequenced by immunoSEQ multiplex PCR; TCRdb stores in-frame clones only, minus some. Here the sample spans hundreds of thousands of clones, around four fifths being singletons. This clone was recorded once. Sequences were obtained from PBMCs. The sequence derives from a male donor in good health and CMV-seronegative.

The CDR3: CASSFGSLRGQGYEKLFF. CDR3 coding DNA: TGTGCCAGCAGCTTCGGGTCCTTGCGGGGACAGGGTTATGAAAAACTGTTTTTT. The chain uses TRBV7-9 and TRBJ1-4; 9 bases line up with TRBD1. Trimming cost V 3 bases and J 6 bases; bases outside gene matches: 14. This CDR3 contains 18 residues. The germline V gene has CDR1 SEHNR and CDR2 FQNEAQ (reference sequence). Together with reference TRBV7-9 and TRBJ1-4, the CDR3 gives the full variable domain: DTGVSQNPRHKITKRGQNVTFRCDPISEHNRLYWYRQTLGQGPEFLTYFQNEAQLEKSRLLSDRFSAERPKGSFSTLEIQRTEQGDSAMYLCASSFGSLRGQGYEKLFFGSGTQLSVL.